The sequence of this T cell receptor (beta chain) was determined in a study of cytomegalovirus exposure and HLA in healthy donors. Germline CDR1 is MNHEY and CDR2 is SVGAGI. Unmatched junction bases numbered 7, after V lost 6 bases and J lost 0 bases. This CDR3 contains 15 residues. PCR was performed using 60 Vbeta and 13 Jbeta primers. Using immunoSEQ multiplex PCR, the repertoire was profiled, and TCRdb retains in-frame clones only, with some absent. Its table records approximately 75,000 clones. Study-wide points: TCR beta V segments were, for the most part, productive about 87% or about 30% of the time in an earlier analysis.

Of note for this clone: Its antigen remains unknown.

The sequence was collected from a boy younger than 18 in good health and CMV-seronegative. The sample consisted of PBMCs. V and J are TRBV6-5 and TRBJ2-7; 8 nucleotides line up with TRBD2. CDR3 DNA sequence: TGTGCCAGCAGAACGCCGGGGGGGCCCTCCTACGAGCAGTACTTC. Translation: CASRTPGGPSYEQYF.